This T cell receptor (beta chain) derives from a study of monozygotic twins with inflammatory bowel disease. Points from the study as a whole: In these data, no single strong IBD-associated signal or clonotype received support. Telling different T cell subtypes apart from each other was not possible.

Concerning this clonotype itself: What it recognizes is unknown.

The germline gives CDR1 LGHNA, CDR2 YNFKEQ. This CDR3 comprises 15 residues. No DNA is given; TCRdb re-called the 5' RACE reads and lists each CDR3 protein once. In all, the sample yields more than 300,000 distinct CDR3 sequences. The clonotype originates from a human donor with ulcerative colitis or Crohn's disease, or a healthy co-twin of an affected twin (not recorded which). The sample consisted of blood. The chain uses TRBV4-2 and TRBJ2-1; TCRdb lists TRBD2, though no DNA is available to test this call. The CDR3: CASSQVTRLPNEQFF.